Given below is one TCR beta chain in context. This sample is drawn from a study of blood T cell repertoires in COVID-19. Data came from immunoSEQ multiplex PCR; TCRdb stores just in-frame clones and leaves some out. The repertoire consists of about 39,000 clones, with around 96% occurring once and the leading ten covering roughly 3.7%. Trimming at V came to 2 bases and at J to 5 bases, leaving 11 bases not matched to a gene. This CDR3 contains 17 residues. CDR1 and CDR2 from the germline V gene are SGHVS and FQNEAQ. The TCR originated in a human donor with active COVID-19. The donor label of this sample is uncertain. The sequenced sample consisted of peripheral blood. This chain connects TRBV7-8 to TRBJ2-2, with 7 bases fitting TRBD1. The CDR3 is CASSLTERGPGTGELFF. The CDR3 region has the DNA TGTGCCAGCAGCTTAACGGAAAGGGGGCCCGGTACCGGGGAGCTGTTTTTT.